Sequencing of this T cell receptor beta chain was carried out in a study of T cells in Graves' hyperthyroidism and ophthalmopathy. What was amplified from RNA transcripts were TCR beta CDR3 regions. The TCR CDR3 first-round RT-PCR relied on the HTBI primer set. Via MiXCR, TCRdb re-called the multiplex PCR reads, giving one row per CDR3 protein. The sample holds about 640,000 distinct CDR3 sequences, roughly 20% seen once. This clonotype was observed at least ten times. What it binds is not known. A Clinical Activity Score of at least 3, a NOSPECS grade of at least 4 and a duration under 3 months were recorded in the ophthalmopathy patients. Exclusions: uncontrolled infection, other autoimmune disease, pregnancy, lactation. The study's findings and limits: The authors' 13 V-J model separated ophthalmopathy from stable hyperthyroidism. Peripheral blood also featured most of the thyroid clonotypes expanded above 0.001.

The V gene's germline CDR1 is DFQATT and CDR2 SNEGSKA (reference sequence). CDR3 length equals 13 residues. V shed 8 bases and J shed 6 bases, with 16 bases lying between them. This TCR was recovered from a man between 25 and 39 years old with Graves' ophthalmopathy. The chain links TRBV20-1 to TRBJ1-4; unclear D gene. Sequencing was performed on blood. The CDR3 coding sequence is TGCAGTTTTCAGGAGGGTCACGATGAAAAACTGTTTTTT. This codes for CSFQEGHDEKLFF.